This is a list of T cell receptor beta chains from one sample in a study of CD8+CD57+ T cells in acquired aplastic anemia. TCRdb itself ran the reads through MiXCR, one entry per CDR3 protein. The table has approximately 300,000 distinct CDR3 sequences, approximately 57% seen once. Sample: sorted CD4+, CD8+, or CD8+CD57+ T cells (not recorded which) from PBMCs. The receptors were sampled from a human donor with aplastic anemia. The CDR3 runs from the conserved cysteine through the conserved F or W. The order of the fields is V gene, clone size, J gene, D gene, CDR3 protein, CDR3 DNA. The D gene is left open where the match is weak. The size entry is marked missing in some rows and otherwise reads once, few, many or a size class.

>TRBV19|.|TRBJ2-5|.
CASSRRLQETQYF
TGTGCCAGTAGTCGTAGGCTCCAAGAGACCCAGTACTTC
>TRBV2|.|TRBJ1-1|.
CASSVDSYNTEAFF
TGTGCCAGCAGTGTCGACAGTTATAACACTGAAGCTTTCTTT
>TRBV20-1|many|TRBJ2-3|TRBD2
CSAPSGSRSTDTQYF
TGCAGTGCACCTAGCGGGAGCCGGTCTACAGATACGCAGTATTTT
>TRBV10-3|.|TRBJ1-4|.
CAISDAGSREKLFF
TGTGCCATCAGTGATGCCGGGTCCAGGGAAAAACTGTTTTTT
>TRBV7-2|.|TRBJ1-5|.
CASSYSNQPQHF
TGTGCCAGCAGCTACAGCAATCAGCCCCAGCATTTT
>TRBV4-1|many|TRBJ1-1|.
CASSHAQGGWNTEAFF
TGCGCCAGCAGCCATGCACAGGGCGGCTGGAACACTGAAGCTTTCTTT
>TRBV24-1|.|TRBJ2-1|.
CATSDPTLAREQFF
TGTGCCACCAGTGACCCCACCTTAGCCCGCGAGCAGTTCTTC
>TRBV7-9|.|TRBJ1-1|.
CASSLSAQPSTEAFF
TGTGCCAGCAGCTTAAGTGCCCAACCAAGCACTGAAGCTTTCTTT
>TRBV10-1|few|TRBJ2-3|.
CASKSGPRLEDTQYF
TGCGCCAGCAAAAGTGGCCCCCGACTAGAAGATACGCAGTATTTT
>TRBV20-1|many|TRBJ2-3|.
CSATRGRTDTQYF
TGCAGTGCTACCCGGGGGCGAACAGATACGCAGTATTTT
>TRBV20-1|.|TRBJ2-3|.
CSAVPGYTDTQYF
TGCAGTGCTGTACCGGGTTACACAGATACGCAGTATTTT
>TRBV7-6|.|TRBJ2-1|.
CASSPMRLGEYNEQFF
TGTGCCAGCAGCCCCATGCGGCTAGGGGAGTACAATGAGCAGTTCTTC
>TRBV29-1|.|TRBJ2-7|TRBD2
CSVRLAGGQNEQYF
TGCAGCGTTCGTCTAGCGGGAGGGCAGAACGAGCAGTACTTC
>TRBV29-1|.|TRBJ1-6|.
CSVKTPLPNSPLHF
TGCAGCGTTAAGACCCCACTCCCAAATTCACCCCTCCACTTT
>TRBV20-1|.|TRBJ2-5|.
CSATGERTQYF
TGCAGTGCTACAGGGGAAAGGACCCAGTACTTC
>TRBV7-2|many|TRBJ1-2|.
CASTLGHLWDYGYTF
TGTGCCAGCACCCTAGGTCATTTGTGGGACTATGGCTACACCTTC
>TRBV15|.|TRBJ1-4|.
CATSRGIANEKLFF
TGTGCCACCAGCAGAGGTATAGCTAATGAAAAACTGTTTTTT
>TRBV12-3/TRBV12-4|many|TRBJ1-3|TRBD1
CASSPRTGSGNTIYF
TGTGCCAGCAGTCCAAGGACAGGGTCTGGAAACACCATATATTTT
>TRBV7-4|.|TRBJ2-5|TRBD1
CASSLRWTGRETQYF
TGTGCCAGCAGCTTACGATGGACAGGGCGAGAGACCCAGTACTTC
>TRBV5-1|many|TRBJ2-1|TRBD2
CASSLMAGGIDEQFF
TGCGCCAGCAGCTTGATGGCGGGAGGTATCGATGAGCAGTTCTTC
>TRBV7-3|.|TRBJ1-6|TRBD1
CASSSTGAMGSPLHF
TGTGCCAGCAGCTCCACAGGGGCTATGGGTTCACCCCTCCACTTT
>TRBV7-2|.|TRBJ1-1|.
CASSLGITRGTEAFF
TGTGCCAGCAGCTTAGGAATCACACGGGGCACTGAAGCTTTCTTT
>TRBV19|.|TRBJ1-2|.
CASSIRGREGYGYTF
TGTGCCAGTAGTATACGCGGCAGGGAGGGCTATGGCTACACCTTC
>TRBV7-9|many|TRBJ1-2|TRBD1
CASSSDRDPNYGYTF
TGTGCCAGCAGCTCCGACAGGGACCCTAACTATGGCTACACCTTC
>TRBV7-3|many|TRBJ1-2|.
CASSFAGPGQGGQGGYTF
TGTGCCAGCAGCTTCGCCGGGCCGGGGCAGGGAGGGCAGGGAGGCTACACCTTC
>TRBV19|.|TRBJ1-5|.
CARATSGQPQHF
TGTGCTAGAGCCACAAGTGGGCAGCCCCAGCATTTT
>TRBV6-1|few|TRBJ1-2|.
CASSEGMGSVLNSYGYTF
TGTGCCAGCAGTGAGGGGATGGGGTCGGTACTCAATAGTTATGGCTACACCTTC
>TRBV2|.|TRBJ2-7|.
CASSGTPDRPYEQYF
TGTGCCAGCAGTGGGACACCCGATAGACCCTACGAGCAGTACTTC
>TRBV19|.|TRBJ2-7|TRBD2
CASSPKGTNYEQYF
TGTGCCAGTAGTCCGAAGGGGACTAATTACGAGCAGTACTTC
>TRBV24-1|.|TRBJ2-1|TRBD1
CATSDPDRGVYNEQFF
TGTGCCACCAGTGATCCTGACAGGGGGGTCTACAATGAGCAGTTCTTC
>TRBV19|many|TRBJ1-1|.
CASRTQRGGGEAFF
TGTGCCAGCCGTACCCAGCGCGGCGGGGGGGAAGCTTTCTTT
>TRBV24-1|few|TRBJ1-2|.
CAPCRDKPRYGYTF
TGTGCCCCGTGTCGCGATAAGCCTAGGTATGGCTACACCTTC
>TRBV5-4|many|TRBJ2-3|.
CASSPGGRTDTQYF
TGTGCCAGCAGCCCCGGGGGGCGGACAGATACGCAGTATTTT
>TRBV7-8|once|TRBJ1-3|.
CASSLVGNSGNTIYF
TGTGCCAGCAGCTTAGTAGGGAACTCTGGAAACACCATATATTTT
>TRBV29-1|.|TRBJ2-3|TRBD1
CSVNPPGGTQYF
TGCAGCGTGAATCCTCCAGGGGGTACGCAGTATTTT
>TRBV5-4|.|TRBJ2-7|TRBD2
CASTDRLAGAYEQYF
TGTGCCAGCACCGACCGACTAGCGGGAGCCTACGAGCAGTACTTC
>TRBV19|many|TRBJ2-7|TRBD1
CASSTGQTYEQYF
TGTGCCAGTAGTACGGGACAGACCTACGAGCAGTACTTC
>TRBV11-2|.|TRBJ1-1|TRBD1
CASSISTGGFDTEAFF
TGTGCCAGCAGCATATCGACAGGGGGCTTTGACACTGAAGCTTTCTTT
>TRBV7-5|few|TRBJ2-3|.
CISVSEASRLAGLTDTQYF
.
>TRBV24-1|many|TRBJ2-2|TRBD2
CATSAGTSDTGELFF
TGTGCCACCAGTGCCGGGACTAGCGACACCGGGGAGCTGTTTTTT
>TRBV7-8|many|TRBJ1-6|.
CASSLNRPGNNSPLHF
TGTGCCAGCAGCTTAAATCGCCCGGGAAATAATTCACCCCTCCACTTT
>TRBV19|once|TRBJ1-5|.
CASSIGLTAQSVQHF
TGTGCCAGTAGTATCGGTCTGACGGCCCAATCAGTCCAGCATTTT
>TRBV29-1|.|TRBJ1-1|.
CSVEPRPLLNTEAFF
TGCAGCGTTGAACCCCGGCCCTTGTTGAACACTGAAGCTTTCTTT
>TRBV19|once|TRBJ2-2|TRBD1
CASMGDGDRGLIGELFF
TGTGCCAGTATGGGCGATGGGGACAGGGGGCTAATCGGGGAGCTGTTTTTT
>TRBV12-3/TRBV12-4|.|TRBJ2-7|TRBD1
CASSVTGVYEQYF
TGTGCCAGCAGTGTAACAGGGGTCTACGAGCAGTACTTC
>TRBV3-1|many|TRBJ1-5|.
CASSQVDRTPQHF
TGTGCCAGCAGCCAAGTGGACCGAACTCCCCAGCATTTT
>TRBV5-4|.|TRBJ2-1|.
CASTLDGSSYNEQFF
TGTGCCAGCACCCTGGACGGAAGCTCCTACAATGAGCAGTTCTTC
>TRBV7-9|.|TRBJ2-7|.
CASSQRGGIDEQYF
TGTGCCAGCAGCCAGAGGGGGGGCATCGACGAGCAGTACTTC
>TRBV5-6|.|TRBJ2-7|TRBD2
CASSLVSGRPRGEQYF
TGTGCCAGCAGCTTGGTTAGCGGGAGGCCCCGGGGCGAGCAGTACTTC
>TRBV7-8|.|TRBJ2-7|.
CASSLDHGAYEQYF
TGTGCCAGCAGCTTAGACCACGGAGCCTACGAGCAGTACTTC
>TRBV12-3/TRBV12-4|.|TRBJ1-2|TRBD1
CASTWTGVGYTF
TGTGCCAGCACCTGGACAGGGGTAGGCTACACCTTC
>TRBV29-1|.|TRBJ1-2|.
CSVSTPSEGF
TGCAGCGTATCAACCCCCAGCGAGGGCTTC
>TRBV4-1|.|TRBJ1-1|.
CASSLVLNTEAFF
TGTGCCAGCAGCTTGGTCCTGAACACTGAAGCTTTCTTT
>TRBV19|.|TRBJ2-5|TRBD2
CASSVPSGGLGETQYF
TGTGCCAGTAGTGTCCCTTCGGGGGGGCTGGGGGAGACCCAGTACTTC
>TRBV15|.|TRBJ2-5|.
CATSIPLGGKETQYF
TGTGCCACCAGCATCCCATTGGGAGGTAAAGAGACCCAGTACTTC
>TRBV12-3/TRBV12-4|many|TRBJ2-1|.
CASSSGVRGSYNEQFF
TGTGCCAGCAGTTCAGGTGTTCGGGGCTCCTACAATGAGCAGTTCTTC
>TRBV9|few|TRBJ1-6|TRBD1
CASSSPQGAENSPLHF
TGTGCCAGCAGCTCCCCACAGGGGGCGGAAAATTCACCCCTCCACTTT
>TRBV7-9|few|TRBJ2-5|.
CASSLGGGMETQYF
TGTGCCAGCAGCCTAGGGGGGGGCATGGAGACCCAGTACTTC
>TRBV29-1|.|TRBJ2-7|TRBD1
CSVSRQGSQYF
TGCAGCGTATCCCGACAGGGATCGCAGTACTTC